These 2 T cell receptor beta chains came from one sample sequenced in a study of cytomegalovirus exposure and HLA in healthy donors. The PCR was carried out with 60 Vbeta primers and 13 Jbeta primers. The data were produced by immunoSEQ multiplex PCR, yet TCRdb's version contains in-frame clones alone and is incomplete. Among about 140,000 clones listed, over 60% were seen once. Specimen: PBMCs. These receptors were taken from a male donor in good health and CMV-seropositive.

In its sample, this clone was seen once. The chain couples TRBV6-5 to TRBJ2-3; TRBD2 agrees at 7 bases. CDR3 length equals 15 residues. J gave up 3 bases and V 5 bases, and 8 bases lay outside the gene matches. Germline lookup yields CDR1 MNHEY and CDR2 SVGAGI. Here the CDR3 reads CASSQPGLHTDTQYF. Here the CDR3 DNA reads TGTGCCAGCAGTCAACCGGGACTACATACAGATACGCAGTATTTT.

The CDR3: CASSLLGTGSRIETQYF. CDR3 sequence (DNA): TGTGCCAGCAGTTTGTTAGGGACAGGGAGTCGGATTGAGACCCAGTACTTC. V is TRBV28 and J is TRBJ2-5; 9 nucleotides agree with TRBD1. This CDR3 is 17 amino acids long. V gave up 3 bases and J gave up 5 bases; unmatched junction bases: 13. Germline CDR1 is MDHEN and CDR2 is SYDVKM.